This T cell receptor beta chain comes out of a study of prognosis after radiotherapy for stage I lung cancer. The study's findings and limits: Stereotactic body radiation therapy was followed by a fall in unique TCR clone counts, with a median of approximately 10,000 versus 7,000.

Comments on this clonotype: What it recognizes is unknown.

Genomic DNA yielded TCR beta CDR3, amplified by two-round multiplex PCR. Primers specific to each TRBV and TRBJ gene were used in first-round PCR. Second-round PCR used universal primers. From the multiplex PCR reads, TCRdb called clonotypes with MiXCR, one entry per CDR3 protein. The sample carries some 25,000 distinct CDR3 sequences, roughly 34% recorded once. V lost 2 bases, J lost 7 bases, and 9 bases lay in between. The CDR3 runs to 12 residues. Germline-derived CDR1 and CDR2 are SGHVS and FNYEAQ. Specimen: PBMCs, collected before or after stereotactic body radiation therapy (not recorded which). The receptor's source is a donor aged 50 or older with non-small cell lung cancer. The genes are TRBV7-6 and TRBJ2-7; the D gene is possibly TRBD2 (6 bases). In nucleotides, the CDR3 is TGTGCCAGCAGCTTAAGCAGCGGGGAGCAGTACTTC. Protein product: CASSLSSGEQYF. Complete variable domain (other parts from reference TRBV7-6 and TRBJ2-7): GAGVSQSPRYKVTKRGQDVALRCDPISGHVSLYWYRQALGQGPEFLTYFNYEAQQDKSGLPNDRFSAERPEGSISTLTIQRTEQRDSAMYRCASSLSSGEQYFGPGTRLTVT.